The 20 T cell receptor beta chains below were found in one sample sequenced in a study of blood T cell repertoires in COVID-19. Produced via immunoSEQ multiplex PCR; TCRdb's table is partial and in-frame only. This repertoire shows about 160,000 clones, almost 85% found once; its top ten account for 22%. Sample: peripheral blood. These receptors all come from a woman over 75 with acute or convalescent COVID-19.

This clone appeared a few times. At one boundary the junction diverges from the germline segment, which might be a read error. The J gene is TRBJ2-7, the V gene TRBV7-9, with 10 bases that match TRBD2. Germline V gene data show CDR1 as SEHNR and CDR2 as FQNEAQ (reference sequence). This CDR3 contains 15 residues. This chain's CDR3 is CASTLLGTSVYEQYF. DNA for the CDR3: TGTGCCAGCACCTTACTCGGGACTAGCGTCTACGAGCAGTACTTC.

The chain is built from TRBV9 and TRBJ1-1, with a weak D call TRBD1 (5 bases). V lost 4 bases, J lost 3 bases, and 16 bases lay in between. The CDR3 has 15 amino acids. In germline, CDR1 is SGDLS, CDR2 YYNGEE. CDR3 sequence reads: CASSNPRALDTEAFF. The CDR3 bases are TGTGCCAGCAGCAATCCCAGGGCTTTAGACACTGAAGCTTTCTTT.

V and J are TRBV6-2 or TRBV6-3 and TRBJ2-7; D is unresolved. Germline CDR1 MNHEY, CDR2 SVGEGT. Deletions cut 2 bases from V and 0 bases from J, with 14 bases between. The CDR3 covers 16 residues. The CDR3 DNA sequence: TGTGCCAGCAGTTACAGTACGGCCCGGGTCTCCTACGAGCAGTACTTC. It is translated as CASSYSTARVSYEQYF.

The chain links TRBV25-1 to TRBJ2-2, with no clear D. This CDR3 region has 14 residues. Trimming stripped 8 bases from V and 0 bases from J, with 10 bases between. CDR1 and CDR2 (germline): MGHDK, SYGVNS. The DNA for the CDR3 is TGTGCCAGCTCACAATCCTCGAACACCGGGGAGCTGTTTTTT. Translation: CASSQSSNTGELFF.

The chain links TRBV19 to TRBJ1-5, with TRBD1 matching 7 bases. Unmatched junction bases numbered 11, after V lost 3 bases and J lost 0 bases. The CDR3 totals 18 residues. CDR1 and CDR2 (germline): LNHDA, SQIVND (reference sequence). This CDR3 is CASSIRQGPRYSNQPQHF. The CDR3 DNA sequence: TGTGCCAGTAGTATCCGACAGGGCCCGAGGTATAGCAATCAGCCCCAGCATTTT.

This chain joins TRBV6-1 and TRBJ2-5; 7 bases fit TRBD2. Germline V lookup: CDR1 MNHNS, CDR2 SASEGT. J lost 5 bases, V lost 2 bases, and 11 bases had no gene match. This CDR3 contains 16 residues. CDR3 protein: CASSEIVAGALETQYF. The CDR3 nucleotides read TGTGCCAGCAGTGAAATCGTTGCGGGAGCGTTGGAGACCCAGTACTTC.

This clone appeared once. The rearrangement links TRBV6-5 to TRBJ1-3; 7 bases are shared with TRBD1. The trim removed 2 bases at V and 3 bases at J, leaving 7 bases unmatched. CDR3 length: 16 amino acids. Germline-derived CDR1 and CDR2 are MNHEY and SVGAGI. In DNA form, the CDR3 reads TGTGCCAGCAGTTACGCCCGACAGGGTTATGGAAACACCATATATTTT. Its protein is CASSYARQGYGNTIYF.

This clone has only a few counts. J is TRBJ2-7 and V is TRBV5-1, with TRBD2 as a possible D gene (5 bases). V lost 0 bases to trimming and J lost 3 bases, with 19 bases between them. CDR1 and CDR2 (germline): SGHRS, YFSETQ. This CDR3 has 17 residues. The CDR3 is CASSLADRDGEIYEQYF. The CDR3 nucleotides read TGCGCCAGCAGCTTGGCCGACCGCGACGGGGAGATCTACGAGCAGTACTTC.

V is TRBV2 and J is TRBJ2-3; the D gene is possibly TRBD1 (6 bases). The V and J ends lost 6 bases and 6 bases respectively, with 19 bases between them. The CDR3 extends over 15 amino acids. Germline values: CDR1 SNHLY, CDR2 FYNNEI. CDR3 sequence reads: CASRIRPQGGDTQYF. In DNA form, the CDR3 reads TGTGCCAGCAGGATCCGCCCACAGGGTGGGGATACGCAGTATTTT.

The rearrangement uses TRBV19 and TRBJ2-4; 8 bases map to TRBD1. The CDR3 runs 17 residues. Germline V lookup: CDR1 LNHDA, CDR2 SQIVND (reference sequence). The V segment lost 7 bases and the J segment 1 base; nucleotides outside the gene matches: 12. The CDR3 bases are TGTGCCAGTACCATATCAGGGGGCGAAGGGGCCAAAAACATTCAGTACTTC. Amino acid sequence: CASTISGGEGAKNIQYF.

CDR3 amino acids: CASSQLSLGAFVHEQFF. CDR3 sequence (DNA): TGCGCCAGCAGCCAACTATCATTGGGAGCCTTCGTACATGAGCAGTTCTTC. J is TRBJ2-1 and V is TRBV4-3; tentatively, D is TRBD2 (5 bases). Germline CDR1 and CDR2: LGHNA and YSLEER. Trimming removed 2 bases at V and 8 bases at J, with 22 bases between. CDR3 length: 17 residues.

The chain recombines TRBV7-9 with TRBJ1-2; 8 nucleotides match TRBD1. With V trimmed by 1 base and J by 12 bases, 7 bases remained unmatched. Germline V CDR1 and CDR2: SEHNR, FQNEAQ (reference sequence). CDR3 size: 13 residues. The CDR3 DNA reads TGTGCCAGCAGCTTAGACAGGGGGAGTGGGGACACCTTC. Amino acid sequence: CASSLDRGSGDTF.

With respect to this clone: The sample contains more than one DNA sequence encoding this CDR3. The V and J genes are TRBV2 and TRBJ1-1, with D possibly TRBD1 on 6 matching bases. Trimming left V 7 bases short and J 0 bases short, with 12 bases between. The CDR3 contains 14 residues. The germline CDR1 and CDR2 sequences are SNHLY and FYNNEI. DNA of the CDR3: TGTGCCAGCACCCAGGGGCGGATGAACACTGAAGCTTTCTTT. Protein product: CASTQGRMNTEAFF.

The chain links TRBV9 to TRBJ1-2; 7 bases align to TRBD1. The trim removed 1 base at V and 7 bases at J, leaving 4 bases unmatched. CDR1 is SGDLS and CDR2 is YYNGEE in the germline V gene. CDR3 size: 13 residues. The CDR3 sequence is CASSVTTGTGYTF. The CDR3 coding sequence is TGTGCCAGCAGCGTAACGACAGGGACTGGCTACACCTTC.

The chain joins TRBV5-1 to TRBJ2-2, with 10 bases lining up with TRBD2. The trim removed 3 bases at V and 5 bases at J, leaving 4 bases unmatched. CDR3 size: 15 residues. Looked up from germline, CDR1 is SGHRS and CDR2 is YFSETQ. In nucleotides, the CDR3 is TGCGCCAGCAGCTCCCTAGCGGGAGAGACCGGGGAGCTGTTTTTT. Protein sequence: CASSSLAGETGELFF.

This clone has a single count. Other DNA variants within this sample encode the same CDR3. The chain couples TRBV6-6 to TRBJ1-5; D is uncertain. V lost 2 bases and J 3 bases, leaving 11 bases between the germline ends. The CDR3 has 15 residues. The germline V gene encodes CDR1 MNHNY and CDR2 SVGAGI (reference sequence). The CDR3 DNA reads TGTGCCAGCAGTTACGGTCAGGCCCCCAATCAGCCCCAGCATTTT. It is translated as CASSYGQAPNQPQHF.

This clone was observed a few times. V is TRBV6-2 or TRBV6-3 and J is TRBJ2-7; D ambiguous. The ends were cut back, 2 bases at V and 0 bases at J, with 11 bases in the middle. The CDR3 sequence is 15 residues long. Germline V gives CDR1 MNHEY, CDR2 SVGEGT. In nucleotides, the CDR3 is TGTGCCAGCAGTTACCCCTCGGTGCCCTCCTACGAGCAGTACTTC. This translates into CASSYPSVPSYEQYF.

V is TRBV27 and J is TRBJ2-1, with 7 bases aligning to TRBD2. The CDR3 is 17 amino acids. In germline, CDR1 is MNHEY, CDR2 SMNVEV (reference sequence). V lost 2 bases and J lost 2; bases outside the gene matches: 9. The DNA of the CDR3 is TGTGCCAGCAGTTTAGACGGGGCGGGAGTTCCCTACAATGAGCAGTTCTTC. This gives the protein CASSLDGAGVPYNEQFF.

This clone was seen just once. The chain couples TRBV27 to TRBJ1-5, with D tentatively TRBD1 (5 bases). CDR1 is MNHEY and CDR2 is SMNVEV in the germline V gene (reference sequence). The CDR3 is 13 residues long. Trimming left V 3 bases short and J 6 bases short, with 9 bases between. The CDR3 sequence: CASSFAQGQPQHF. DNA of the CDR3: TGTGCCAGCAGTTTCGCCCAGGGTCAGCCCCAGCATTTT.

This chain joins TRBV18 and TRBJ1-1; no reliable D call. CDR1 is KGHSH and CDR2 is LQKENI in the germline V gene. V was cut by 3 bases and J by 1 base, with 3 bases left in between. The CDR3 length is 12 residues. In nucleotides, the CDR3 is TGTGCCAGCTCACCCAAGAACACTGAAGCTTTCTTT. As protein: CASSPKNTEAFF. Looking up the rest from reference TRBV18 and TRBJ1-1 gives the full variable domain: NAGVMQNPRHLVRRRGQEARLRCSPMKGHSHVYWYRQLPEEGLKFMVYLQKENIIDESGMPKERFSAEFPKEGPSILRIQQVVRGDSAAYFCASSPKNTEAFFGQGTRLTVV.